The subject of this entry is one T cell receptor beta chain. Clones were sequenced by immunoSEQ multiplex PCR, and TCRdb holds only the in-frame ones, with some missing. The sample has under 40,000 clones; over 75% are singletons. Germline V gene sequence: CDR1 LNHDA, CDR2 SQIVND (reference sequence). The CDR3 is 18 amino acids. J lost 6 bases, V lost 3 bases, and 15 bases had no gene match. The data were taken from a study of blood T cell repertoires in COVID-19. Across the whole study: Samples of COVID-19 (acute and convalescent) were obtained from the United States, Italy and Spain.

This chain links TRBV19 with TRBJ2-4, with 9 bases identical to TRBD1. This TCR derives from a man aged 65 to 85 with active COVID-19. The sample was peripheral blood. CDR3 bases: TGTGCCAGTAGTATGGCATCCGGGACAGGGTTAATTAGAAACATTCAGTACTTC. Protein: CASSMASGTGLIRNIQYF.